A selection of T cell receptor beta chains follows, all from one sample in a study of regulatory T cells in long-lasting Graves disease. TCRdb itself ran the multiplex PCR reads through MiXCR, one entry per CDR3 protein. The data show about 560,000 distinct CDR3 sequences, about 16% seen once. The same data also went into a second study, on T cells in Graves' hyperthyroidism and ophthalmopathy.

Sequences were derived from peripheral blood mononuclear cells (PBMCs), sampled at new diagnosis, from a patient treated with antithyroid drugs. The receptors come from a young man with Graves disease. CDR3s leave out the opening cysteine and the closing phenylalanine or tryptophan. Size is omitted from some rows. Given values are once, few, many or a class for expanded clones.

TRBV7-9,TRBJ2-5,many,ASAIAGGKETQY
TRBV15,TRBJ2-7,NA,ATSSLRQGAGEQY
TRBV20-1,TRBJ2-4,few,SARDLGGRGGY
TRBV7-9,TRBJ2-7,many,ASSPLGHRDSDEQY
TRBV30,TRBJ2-7,many,AWSVTGTGFIKQY
TRBV6-5,TRBJ1-5,NA,ASSYRGPRQGGQPQH
TRBV12-3/TRBV12-4,TRBJ2-4,NA,ASSLGSPRNIQY
TRBV5-5,TRBJ2-3,NA,ASSLGRFGADTQY
TRBV5-1,TRBJ2-7,few,ASSLLAGGGNEQY
TRBV10-3,TRBJ2-2,NA,AISEDSRAGELF
TRBV29-1,TRBJ2-1,few,SVDGTSGYNEQF
TRBV5-1,TRBJ1-1,many,ASSLSDRNTEAF
TRBV27,TRBJ1-5,NA,ASSLFGTGNAQPQH
TRBV27,TRBJ2-1,NA,ASMEGLTTRGNEQF
TRBV6-1,TRBJ2-5,many,ASSIEGAVGETQY
TRBV9,TRBJ2-5,many,ASSPAGGQETQY
TRBV9,TRBJ2-3,few,ASSDRLAYTQY
TRBV12-3/TRBV12-4,TRBJ2-7,NA,ASKLVAGGHEQY
TRBV15,TRBJ2-1,few,ATSPPDSSYNEQF
TRBV29-1,TRBJ1-1,NA,SVHQGTEAF
TRBV4-1,TRBJ1-6,NA,ASSQVGRGPNSPLH
TRBV6-2/TRBV6-3,TRBJ2-1,few,ASSKQGRTYNEQF
TRBV29-1,TRBJ1-3,few,SVGEGAPGNTIY
TRBV3-1,TRBJ2-1,many,ASSLGLAGGQPF
TRBV28,TRBJ2-1,many,ATSEGIVRASYNEQF
TRBV29-1,TRBJ2-3,NA,SVEVPSGSLDTQY